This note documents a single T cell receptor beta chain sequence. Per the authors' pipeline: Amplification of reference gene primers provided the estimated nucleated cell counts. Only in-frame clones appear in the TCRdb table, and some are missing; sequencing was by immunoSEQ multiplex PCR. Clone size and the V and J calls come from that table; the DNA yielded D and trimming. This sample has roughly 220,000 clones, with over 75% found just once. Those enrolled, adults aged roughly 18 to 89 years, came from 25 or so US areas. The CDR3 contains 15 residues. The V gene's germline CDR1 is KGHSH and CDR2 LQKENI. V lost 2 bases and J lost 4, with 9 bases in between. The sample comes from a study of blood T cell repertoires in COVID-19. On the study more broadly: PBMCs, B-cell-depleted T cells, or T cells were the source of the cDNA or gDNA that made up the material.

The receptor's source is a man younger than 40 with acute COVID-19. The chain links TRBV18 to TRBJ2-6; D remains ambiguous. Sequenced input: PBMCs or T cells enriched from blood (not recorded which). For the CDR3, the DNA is TGTGCCAGCTCACCAAGTTCTAACGGGGCCAACGTCCTGACTTTC. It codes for CASSPSSNGANVLTF.